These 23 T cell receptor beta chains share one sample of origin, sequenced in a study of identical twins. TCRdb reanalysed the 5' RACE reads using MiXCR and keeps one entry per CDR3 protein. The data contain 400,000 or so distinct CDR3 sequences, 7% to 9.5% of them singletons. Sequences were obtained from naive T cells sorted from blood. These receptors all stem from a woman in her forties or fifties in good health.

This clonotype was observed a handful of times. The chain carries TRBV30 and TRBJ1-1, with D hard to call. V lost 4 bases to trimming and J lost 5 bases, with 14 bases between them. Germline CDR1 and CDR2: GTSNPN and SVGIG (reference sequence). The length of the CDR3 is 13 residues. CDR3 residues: CAWTGPLRTEAFF. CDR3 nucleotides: TGTGCCTGGACGGGCCCCCTGAGGACTGAAGCTTTCTTT. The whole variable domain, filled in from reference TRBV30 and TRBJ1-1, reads SQTIHQWPATLVQPVGSPLSLECTVEGTSNPNLYWYRQAAGRGLQLLFYSVGIGQISSEVPQNLSASRPQDRQFILSSKKLLLSDSGFYLCAWTGPLRTEAFFGQGTRLTVV.

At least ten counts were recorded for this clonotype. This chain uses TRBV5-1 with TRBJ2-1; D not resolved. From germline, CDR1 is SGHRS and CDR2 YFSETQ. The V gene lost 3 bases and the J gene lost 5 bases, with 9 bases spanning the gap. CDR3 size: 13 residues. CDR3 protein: CASSWPENNEQFF. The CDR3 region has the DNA TGCGCCAGCAGCTGGCCGGAGAACAATGAGCAGTTCTTC.

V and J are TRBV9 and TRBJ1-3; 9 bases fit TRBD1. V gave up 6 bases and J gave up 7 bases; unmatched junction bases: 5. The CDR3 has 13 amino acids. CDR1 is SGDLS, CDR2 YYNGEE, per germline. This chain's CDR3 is CASTQGALNTIYF. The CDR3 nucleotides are TGTGCCAGCACACAGGGGGCTTTGAACACCATATATTTT.

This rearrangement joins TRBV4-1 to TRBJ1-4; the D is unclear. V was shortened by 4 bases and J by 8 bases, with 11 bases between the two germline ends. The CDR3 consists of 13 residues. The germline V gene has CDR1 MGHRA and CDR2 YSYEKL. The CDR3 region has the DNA TGCGCCAGCAGCCGACCTGGAGGGGAAAAACTGTTTTTT. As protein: CASSRPGGEKLFF.

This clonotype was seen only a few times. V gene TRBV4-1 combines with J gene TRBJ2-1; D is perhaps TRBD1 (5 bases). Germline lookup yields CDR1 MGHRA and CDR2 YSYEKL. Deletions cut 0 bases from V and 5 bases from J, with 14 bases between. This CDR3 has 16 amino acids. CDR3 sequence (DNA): TGCGCCAGCAGCCAAGATAGTGCAGGGATCCACAATGAGCAGTTCTTC. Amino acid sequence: CASSQDSAGIHNEQFF.

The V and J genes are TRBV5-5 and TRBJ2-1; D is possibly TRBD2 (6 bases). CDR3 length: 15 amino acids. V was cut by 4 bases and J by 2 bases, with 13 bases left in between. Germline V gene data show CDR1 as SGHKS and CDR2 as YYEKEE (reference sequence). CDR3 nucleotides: TGTGCCAGCAGCGTAGGACTATCTACCTACAATGAGCAGTTCTTC. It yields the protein CASSVGLSTYNEQFF.

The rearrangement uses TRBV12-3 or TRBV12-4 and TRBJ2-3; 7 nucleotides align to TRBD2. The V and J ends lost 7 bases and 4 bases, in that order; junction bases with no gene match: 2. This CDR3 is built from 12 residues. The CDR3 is CASTGGSDTQYF. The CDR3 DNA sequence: TGTGCCAGCACCGGGGGGTCAGATACGCAGTATTTT.

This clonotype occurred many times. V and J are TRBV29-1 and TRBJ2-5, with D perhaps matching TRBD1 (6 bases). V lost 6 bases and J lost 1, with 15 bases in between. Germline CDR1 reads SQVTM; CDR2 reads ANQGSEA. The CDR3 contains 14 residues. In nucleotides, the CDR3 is TGCAGCGTCCTACTCCCAGGGGTCCAAGAGACCCAGTACTTC. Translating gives CSVLLPGVQETQYF.

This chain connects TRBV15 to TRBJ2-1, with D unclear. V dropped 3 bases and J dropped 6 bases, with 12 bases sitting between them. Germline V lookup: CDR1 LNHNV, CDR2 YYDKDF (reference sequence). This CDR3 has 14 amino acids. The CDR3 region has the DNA TGTGCCACCAGCAGTTTGCTAGTTGGCAATGAGCAGTTCTTC. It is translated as CATSSLLVGNEQFF.

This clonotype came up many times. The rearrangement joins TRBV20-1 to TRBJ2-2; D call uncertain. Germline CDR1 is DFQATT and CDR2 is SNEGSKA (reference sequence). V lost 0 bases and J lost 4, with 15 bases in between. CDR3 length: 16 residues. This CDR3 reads CSARDPRAGRTGELFF. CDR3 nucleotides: TGCAGTGCTAGAGATCCTAGGGCAGGTCGCACCGGGGAGCTGTTTTTT.

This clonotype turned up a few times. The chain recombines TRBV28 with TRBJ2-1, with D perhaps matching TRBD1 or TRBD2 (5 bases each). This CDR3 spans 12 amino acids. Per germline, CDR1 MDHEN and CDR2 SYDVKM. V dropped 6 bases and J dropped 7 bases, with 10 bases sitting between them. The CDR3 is CASSHGANEQFF. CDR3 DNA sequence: TGTGCCAGCAGCCACGGGGCGAATGAGCAGTTCTTC.

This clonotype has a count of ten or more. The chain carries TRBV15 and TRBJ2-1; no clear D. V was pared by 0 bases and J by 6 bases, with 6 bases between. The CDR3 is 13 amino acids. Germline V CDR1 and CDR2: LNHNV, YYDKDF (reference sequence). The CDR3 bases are TGTGCCACCAGCAGAGAACGCCCCAATGAGCAGTTCTTC. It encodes CATSRERPNEQFF.

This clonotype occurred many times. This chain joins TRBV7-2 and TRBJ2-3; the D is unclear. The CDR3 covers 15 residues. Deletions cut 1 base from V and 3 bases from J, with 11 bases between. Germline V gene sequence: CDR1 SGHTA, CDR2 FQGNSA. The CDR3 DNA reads TGTGCCAGCAGCTTAGGCCGGAGAGGAACAGATACGCAGTATTTT. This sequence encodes CASSLGRRGTDTQYF.

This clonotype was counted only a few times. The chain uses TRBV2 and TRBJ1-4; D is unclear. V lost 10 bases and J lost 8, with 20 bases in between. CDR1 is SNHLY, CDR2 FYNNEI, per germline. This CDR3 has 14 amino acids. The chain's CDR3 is CATSLGPLEEKLFF. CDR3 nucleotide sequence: TGTGCCACCAGCCTCGGACCCTTGGAGGAAAAACTGTTTTTT.

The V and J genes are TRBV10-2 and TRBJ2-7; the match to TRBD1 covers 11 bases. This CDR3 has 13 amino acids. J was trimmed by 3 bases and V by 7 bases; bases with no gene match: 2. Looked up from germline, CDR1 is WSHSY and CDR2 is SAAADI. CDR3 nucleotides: TGCGCCAGCAAGGGACAGGGGGACTACGAGCAGTACGTC. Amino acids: CASKGQGDYEQYV.

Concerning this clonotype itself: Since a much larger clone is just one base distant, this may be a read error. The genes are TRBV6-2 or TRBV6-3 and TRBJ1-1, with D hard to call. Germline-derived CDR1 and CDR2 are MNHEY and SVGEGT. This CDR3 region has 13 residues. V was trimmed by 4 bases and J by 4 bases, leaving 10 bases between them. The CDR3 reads CASSLGGPTEAFF. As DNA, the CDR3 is TGTGCCAGCAGTTTGGGCGGACCCACTGAAGCTTTCTTT.

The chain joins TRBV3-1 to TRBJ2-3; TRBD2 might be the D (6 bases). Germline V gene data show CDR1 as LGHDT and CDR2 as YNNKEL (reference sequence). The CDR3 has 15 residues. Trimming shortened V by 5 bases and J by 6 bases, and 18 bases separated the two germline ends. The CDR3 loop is CASSDTAGLGDTQYF. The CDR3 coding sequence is TGTGCCAGCAGCGATACCGCGGGGCTGGGGGATACGCAGTATTTT.

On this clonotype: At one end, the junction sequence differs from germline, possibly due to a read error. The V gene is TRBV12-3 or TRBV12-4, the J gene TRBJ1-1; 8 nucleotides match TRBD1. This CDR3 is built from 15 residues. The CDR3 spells CATSTITGGSTEAFF. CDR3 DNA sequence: TGTGCCACCAGTACAATAACAGGGGGGAGCACTGAAGCTTTCTTT.

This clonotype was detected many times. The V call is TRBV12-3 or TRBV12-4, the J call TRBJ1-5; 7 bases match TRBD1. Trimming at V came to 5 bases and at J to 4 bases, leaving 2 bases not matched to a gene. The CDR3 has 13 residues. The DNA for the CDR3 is TGTGCCAGCAGTCGGACAGGTAATCAGCCCCAGCATTTT. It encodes CASSRTGNQPQHF.

The CDR3, as DNA: TGTGCCAGCAGGTTGACAGACGACACCGGGGAGCTGTTTTTT. This gives the protein CASRLTDDTGELFF. The chain joins TRBV7-9 to TRBJ2-2; tentative D call: TRBD1 (5 bases). Trimming removed 6 bases at V and 3 bases at J, with 11 bases between. Germline lookup yields CDR1 SEHNR and CDR2 FQNEAQ (reference sequence). This CDR3 is built from 14 residues.

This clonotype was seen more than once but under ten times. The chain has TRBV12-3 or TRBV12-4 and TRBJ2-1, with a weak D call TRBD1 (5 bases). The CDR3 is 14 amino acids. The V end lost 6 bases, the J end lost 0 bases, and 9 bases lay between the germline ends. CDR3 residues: CASSQGYSYNEQFF. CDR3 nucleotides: TGTGCCAGCAGCCAGGGTTACTCCTACAATGAGCAGTTCTTC.

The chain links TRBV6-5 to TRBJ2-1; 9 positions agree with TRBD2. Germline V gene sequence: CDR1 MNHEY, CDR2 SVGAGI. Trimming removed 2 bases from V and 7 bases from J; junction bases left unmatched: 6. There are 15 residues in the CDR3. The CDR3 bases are TGTGCCAGCAGTTACCCCGGACTAGCGACAAATGAGCAGTTCTTC. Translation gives CASSYPGLATNEQFF.

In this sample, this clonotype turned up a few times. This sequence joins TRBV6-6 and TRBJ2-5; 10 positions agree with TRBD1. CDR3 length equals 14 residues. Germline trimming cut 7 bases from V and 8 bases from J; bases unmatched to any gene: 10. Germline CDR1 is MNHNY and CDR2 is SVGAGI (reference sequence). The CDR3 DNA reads TGTGCCAGCAAAATGGGACAGGGGTTACGAACCCAGTACTTC. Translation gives CASKMGQGLRTQYF.